The entry below gives a single T cell receptor beta chain sequence along with its context. Other DNA sequences in the same sample also yield this CDR3. The repertoire was sequenced with immunoSEQ multiplex PCR; TCRdb's copy has only in-frame clones and lacks some. The table records hundreds of thousands of clones, around 83% of them present only once. The data were taken from a study of blood T cell repertoires in COVID-19. Across the whole study: In each case, the material was cDNA or gDNA derived from T cells, B-cell-depleted T cells, or PBMCs.

The CDR3 runs 14 residues. The ends lost 3 bases at V and 5 bases at J; junction bases unmatched: 7. CDR1 and CDR2 from the germline V gene are SGHRS and YFSETQ. The receptor's source is a woman aged 45-65 years with acute or convalescent COVID-19. Sample: peripheral blood. The chain uses TRBV5-1 and TRBJ1-1, with 7 bases lining up with TRBD1. The CDR3 nucleotides read TGCGCCAGCAGCTCCCGGACAGGTGGGACTGAAGCTTTCTTT. Translated: CASSSRTGGTEAFF.